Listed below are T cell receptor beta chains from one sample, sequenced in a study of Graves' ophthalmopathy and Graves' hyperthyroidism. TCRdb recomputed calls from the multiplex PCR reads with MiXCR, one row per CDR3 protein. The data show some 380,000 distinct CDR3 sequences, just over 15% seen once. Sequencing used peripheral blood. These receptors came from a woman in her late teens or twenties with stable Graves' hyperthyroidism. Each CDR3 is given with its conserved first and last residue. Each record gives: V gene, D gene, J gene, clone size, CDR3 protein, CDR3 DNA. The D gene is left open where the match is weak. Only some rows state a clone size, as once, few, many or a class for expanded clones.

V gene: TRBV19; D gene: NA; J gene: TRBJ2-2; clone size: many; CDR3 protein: CASSKRLGHANTGELFF; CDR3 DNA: TGTGCCAGTAGTAAACGGTTGGGACACGCGAACACCGGGGAGCTGTTTTTT
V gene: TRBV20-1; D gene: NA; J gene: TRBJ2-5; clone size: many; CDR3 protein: CSARDVVAGMETQYF; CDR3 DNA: TGCAGTGCTAGAGATGTAGTGGCAGGGATGGAGACCCAGTACTTC
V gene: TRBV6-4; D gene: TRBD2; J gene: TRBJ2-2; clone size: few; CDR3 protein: CASSWTSGGVGTGELFF; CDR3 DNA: TGTGCCAGCAGCTGGACTAGCGGGGGTGTGGGCACCGGGGAGCTGTTTTTT
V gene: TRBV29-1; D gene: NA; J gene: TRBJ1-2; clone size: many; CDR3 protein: CSVEDNWGGYTF; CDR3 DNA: TGCAGCGTTGAAGATAACTGGGGTGGCTACACCTTC
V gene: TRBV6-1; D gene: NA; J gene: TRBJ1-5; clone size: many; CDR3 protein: CASSEALRGTNQPQHF; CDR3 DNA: TGTGCCAGCAGTGAAGCGTTGCGGGGTACCAATCAGCCCCAGCATTTT
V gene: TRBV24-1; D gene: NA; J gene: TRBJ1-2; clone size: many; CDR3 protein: CATSDSARYGYTF; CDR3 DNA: TGTGCCACCAGTGATTCGGCGCGTTATGGCTACACCTTC
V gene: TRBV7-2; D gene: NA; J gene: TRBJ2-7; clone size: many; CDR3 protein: CASSPSGPTYEQYF; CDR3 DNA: TGTGCCAGCAGCCCCTCGGGACCTACCTACGAGCAGTACTTC
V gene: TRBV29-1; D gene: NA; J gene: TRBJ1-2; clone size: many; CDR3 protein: CSVERAFYGYTF; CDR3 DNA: TGCAGCGTTGAAAGGGCTTTCTATGGCTACACCTTC
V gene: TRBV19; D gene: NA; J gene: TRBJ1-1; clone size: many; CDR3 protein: CASSFQGPRDQYTEAFF; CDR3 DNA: TGTGCCAGTAGCTTTCAGGGACCCAGAGACCAATACACTGAAGCTTTCTTT
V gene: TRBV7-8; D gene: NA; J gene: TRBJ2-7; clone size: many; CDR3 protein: CASSLFGTYEQYF; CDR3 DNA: TGTGCCAGCAGCTTATTTGGCACCTACGAGCAGTACTTC
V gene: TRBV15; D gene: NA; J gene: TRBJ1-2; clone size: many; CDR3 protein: CATSRLLSPYGYTF; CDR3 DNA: TGTGCCACCAGCAGACTCCTATCCCCCTATGGCTACACCTTC
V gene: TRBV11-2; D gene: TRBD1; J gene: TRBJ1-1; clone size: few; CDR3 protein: CASSKGQGSLLNTEAFF; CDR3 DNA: TGTGCCAGCAGCAAAGGACAGGGGTCCCTTTTGAACACTGAAGCTTTCTTT
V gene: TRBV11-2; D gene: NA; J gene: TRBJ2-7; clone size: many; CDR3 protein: CASSRGGSRARTYEQYF; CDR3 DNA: TGTGCCAGCAGCCGGGGCGGCAGCCGAGCTCGAACCTACGAGCAGTACTTC
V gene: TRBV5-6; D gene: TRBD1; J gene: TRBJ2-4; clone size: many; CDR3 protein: CASTKKGATDIQYF; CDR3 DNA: TGTGCCAGCACTAAGAAGGGGGCGACGGACATTCAGTACTTC
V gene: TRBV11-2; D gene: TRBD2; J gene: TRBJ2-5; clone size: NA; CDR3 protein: CASSMPTGSTSGGPRTQYF; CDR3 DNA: TGTGCCAGCAGCATGCCGACAGGATCAACTAGCGGGGGCCCCAGGACCCAGTACTTC
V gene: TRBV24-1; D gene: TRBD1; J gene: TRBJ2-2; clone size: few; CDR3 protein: CATSDYRGSTGELFF; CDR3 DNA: TGTGCCACCAGTGACTACAGGGGAAGCACCGGGGAGCTGTTTTTT
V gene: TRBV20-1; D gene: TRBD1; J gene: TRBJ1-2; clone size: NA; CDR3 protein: CGARDRGFGGYTF; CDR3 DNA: TGCGGTGCTAGAGACAGGGGTTTTGGCGGCTACACCTTC
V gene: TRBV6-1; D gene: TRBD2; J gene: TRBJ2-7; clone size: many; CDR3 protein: CASSSPKGGGRYEQYF; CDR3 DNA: TGTGCCAGCAGTAGCCCTAAGGGCGGGGGACGTTACGAGCAGTACTTC
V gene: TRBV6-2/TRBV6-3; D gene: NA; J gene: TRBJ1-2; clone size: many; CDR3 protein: CASTRAGIYGYTF; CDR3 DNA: TGTGCCAGCACCCGGGCAGGGATCTATGGCTACACCTTC
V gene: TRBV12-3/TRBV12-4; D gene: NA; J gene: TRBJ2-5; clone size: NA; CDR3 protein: CASSLRGKSYF; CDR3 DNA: TGTGCCAGCAGTTTAAGAGGAAAGTCGTACTTC
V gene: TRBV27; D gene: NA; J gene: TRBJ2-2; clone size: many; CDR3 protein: CASSFGTQNTGELFF; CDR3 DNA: TGTGCCAGCAGTTTCGGGACCCAGAACACCGGGGAGCTGTTTTTT
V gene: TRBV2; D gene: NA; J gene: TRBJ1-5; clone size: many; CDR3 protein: CASSEVPRLNQPQHF; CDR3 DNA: TGTGCCAGCAGTGAAGTGCCGCGTCTCAATCAGCCCCAGCATTTT
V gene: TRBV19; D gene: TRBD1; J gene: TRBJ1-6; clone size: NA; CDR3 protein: CASKGDRVDSPLHF; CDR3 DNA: TGTGCCAGTAAAGGGGACAGGGTGGATTCACCCCTCCACTTT
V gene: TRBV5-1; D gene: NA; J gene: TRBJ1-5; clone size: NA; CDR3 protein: CASSLTPGPNQPQHF; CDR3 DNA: TGCGCCAGCAGCTTGACTCCGGGTCCAAATCAGCCCCAGCATTTT
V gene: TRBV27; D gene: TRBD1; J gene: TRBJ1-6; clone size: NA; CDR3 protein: CASGGTGNSPLHF; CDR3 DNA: TGTGCCAGCGGGGGGACAGGCAATTCACCCCTCCACTTT
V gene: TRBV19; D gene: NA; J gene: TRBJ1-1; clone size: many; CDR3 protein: CASSIRGRRNTEAFF; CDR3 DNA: TGTGCCAGTAGTATAAGAGGACGGAGGAACACTGAAGCTTTCTTT
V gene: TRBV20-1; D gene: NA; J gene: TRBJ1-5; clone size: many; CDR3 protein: CSARAGTSGFDQPQHF; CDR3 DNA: TGCAGTGCTAGGGCAGGGACGTCCGGATTTGATCAGCCCCAGCATTTT
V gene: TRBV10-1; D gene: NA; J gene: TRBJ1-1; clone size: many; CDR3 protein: CASRRLANTEAFF; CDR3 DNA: TGCGCCAGCAGGAGACTGGCGAACACTGAAGCTTTCTTT
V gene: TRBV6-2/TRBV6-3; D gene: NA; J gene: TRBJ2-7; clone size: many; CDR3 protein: CASNTQRIYEQYF; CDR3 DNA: TGTGCCAGCAACACACAGCGTATCTACGAGCAGTACTTC
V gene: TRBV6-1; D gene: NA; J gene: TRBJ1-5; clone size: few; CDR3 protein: CASSPTGGGQPQHF; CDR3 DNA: TGTGCCAGCAGCCCTACGGGGGGAGGGCAGCCCCAGCATTTT
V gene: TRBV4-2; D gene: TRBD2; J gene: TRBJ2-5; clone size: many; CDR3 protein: CASSQGTESGGKETQYF; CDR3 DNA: TGTGCCAGCAGCCAAGGAACCGAGAGCGGGGGGAAAGAGACCCAGTACTTC
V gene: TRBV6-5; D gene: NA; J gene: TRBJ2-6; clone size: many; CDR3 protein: CASSYSYRNSGANVLTF; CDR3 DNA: TGTGCCAGCAGTTACTCCTATCGTAACTCTGGGGCCAACGTCCTGACTTTC
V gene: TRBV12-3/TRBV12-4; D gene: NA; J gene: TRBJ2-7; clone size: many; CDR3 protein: CASSFRGAGYEQYF; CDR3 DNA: TGTGCCAGCAGTTTCCGGGGGGCAGGGTACGAGCAGTACTTC
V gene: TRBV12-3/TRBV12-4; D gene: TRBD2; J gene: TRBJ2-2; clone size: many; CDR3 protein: CASTSGGGGGALGELFF; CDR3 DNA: TGTGCCAGCACCTCGGGAGGGGGCGGGGGGGCCCTCGGGGAGCTGTTTTTT
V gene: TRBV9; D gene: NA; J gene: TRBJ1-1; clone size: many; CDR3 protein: CASSVDTGYTEAFF; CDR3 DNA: TGTGCCAGCAGCGTAGACACGGGGTACACTGAAGCTTTCTTT
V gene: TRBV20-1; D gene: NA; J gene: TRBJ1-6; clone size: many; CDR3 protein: CSASEGDYNSPLHF; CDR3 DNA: TGCAGTGCTTCCGAGGGAGACTATAATTCACCCCTCCACTTT
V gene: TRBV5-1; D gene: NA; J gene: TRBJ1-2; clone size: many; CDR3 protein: CASSLQPSDSNYGYTF; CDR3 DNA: TGCGCCAGCAGCTTGCAACCCTCGGACAGCAACTATGGCTACACCTTC
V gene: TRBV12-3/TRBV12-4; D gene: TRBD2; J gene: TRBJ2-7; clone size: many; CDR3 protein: CASSARGTTYEQYF; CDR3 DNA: TGTGCCAGCAGTGCTCGAGGGACTACCTACGAGCAGTACTTC
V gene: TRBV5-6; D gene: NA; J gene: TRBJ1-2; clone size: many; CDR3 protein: CASSLVGERGRYYGYTF; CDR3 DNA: TGTGCCAGCAGCTTGGTCGGAGAAAGGGGTCGGTACTATGGCTACACCTTC
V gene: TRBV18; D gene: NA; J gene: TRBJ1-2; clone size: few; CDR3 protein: CASSARGQNYGYTF; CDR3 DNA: TGTGCCAGCTCGGCACGAGGGCAAAACTATGGCTACACCTTC
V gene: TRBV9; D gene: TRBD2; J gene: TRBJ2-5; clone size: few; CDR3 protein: CASSVELAGEETQYF; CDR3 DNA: TGTGCCAGCAGCGTAGAACTAGCGGGGGAAGAGACCCAGTACTTC
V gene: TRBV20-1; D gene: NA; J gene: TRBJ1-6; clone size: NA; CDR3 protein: CSASRQGRSPLHF; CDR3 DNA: TGCAGTGCTAGCCGGCAGGGGCGCTCACCCCTCCACTTT
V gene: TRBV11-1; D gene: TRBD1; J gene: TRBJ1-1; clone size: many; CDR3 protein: CASSGPDRASAFF; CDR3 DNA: TGTGCCAGCAGCGGACCGGACAGGGCGTCAGCTTTCTTT
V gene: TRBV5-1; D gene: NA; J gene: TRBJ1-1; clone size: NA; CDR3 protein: CASSPGGPEAFF; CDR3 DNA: TGCGCCAGCAGCCCGGGAGGGCCTGAAGCTTTCTTT
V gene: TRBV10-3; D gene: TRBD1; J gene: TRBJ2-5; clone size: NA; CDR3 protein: CAISEGQGVGETQYF; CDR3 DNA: TGTGCCATCAGTGAAGGGCAGGGGGTCGGGGAGACCCAGTACTTC
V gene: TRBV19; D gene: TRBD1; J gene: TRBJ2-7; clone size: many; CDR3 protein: CASKMQDRDYEQYF; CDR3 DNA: TGTGCCAGTAAAATGCAGGACAGGGACTACGAGCAGTACTTC
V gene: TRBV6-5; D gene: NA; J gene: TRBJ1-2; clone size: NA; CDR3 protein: CASSHGTLSGYGYTF; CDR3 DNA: TGTGCCAGCAGTCACGGGACCCTCTCGGGCTATGGCTACACCTTC
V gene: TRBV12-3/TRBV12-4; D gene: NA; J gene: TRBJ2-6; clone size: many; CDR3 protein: CASSEDRSGANVLTF; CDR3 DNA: TGTGCCAGCAGTGAGGACCGCTCTGGGGCCAACGTCCTGACTTTC